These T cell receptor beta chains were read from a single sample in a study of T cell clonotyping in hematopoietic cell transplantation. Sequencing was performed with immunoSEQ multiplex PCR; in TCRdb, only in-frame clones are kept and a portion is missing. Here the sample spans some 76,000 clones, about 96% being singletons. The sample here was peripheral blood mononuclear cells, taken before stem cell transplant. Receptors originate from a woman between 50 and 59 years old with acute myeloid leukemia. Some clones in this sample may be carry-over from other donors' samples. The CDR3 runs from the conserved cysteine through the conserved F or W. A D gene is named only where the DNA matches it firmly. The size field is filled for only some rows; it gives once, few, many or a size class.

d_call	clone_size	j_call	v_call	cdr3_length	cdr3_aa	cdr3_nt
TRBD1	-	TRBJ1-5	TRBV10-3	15	CAISESPTGYQPQHF	TGTGCCATCAGTGAGTCGCCGACAGGGTATCAGCCCCAGCATTTT
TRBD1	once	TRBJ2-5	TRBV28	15	CASSPRDRGAETQYF	TGTGCCAGCAGCCCCCGGGACAGGGGAGCAGAGACCCAGTACTTC
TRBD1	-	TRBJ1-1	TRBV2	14	CASSGDRVGRQAFF	TGTGCCAGCAGCGGAGACAGGGTCGGTCGGCAAGCTTTCTTT
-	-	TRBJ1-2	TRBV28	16	CASSLSHQGRGYGYTF	TGTGCCAGCAGTTTATCTCATCAGGGAAGGGGCTATGGCTACACCTTC
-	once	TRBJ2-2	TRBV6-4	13	CASSDDYTGELFF	TGTGCCAGCAGTGACGACTACACCGGGGAGCTGTTTTTT
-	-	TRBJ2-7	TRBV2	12	CASSDERLEQYF	TGTGCCAGCAGTGACGAGCGGCTAGAGCAGTACTTC
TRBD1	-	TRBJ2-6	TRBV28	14	CASRDRAGANVLTF	TGTGCGTCCCGGGACAGGGCCGGGGCCAACGTCCTGACTTTC
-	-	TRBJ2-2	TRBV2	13	CASSSNTDGELFF	TGTGCCAGCAGTAGTAACACGGACGGGGAGCTGTTTTTT
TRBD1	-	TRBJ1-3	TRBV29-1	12	CSVTGDGNTIYF	TGCAGCGTAACAGGGGACGGAAACACCATATATTTT
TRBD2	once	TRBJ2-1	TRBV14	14	CASSPSGAYNEQFF	TGTGCCAGCAGTCCTAGCGGGGCTTACAATGAGCAGTTCTTC
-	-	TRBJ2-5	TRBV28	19	CASSLRLTGARHAQETQYF	TGTGCCAGCAGTTTAAGATTAACTGGTGCTAGGCATGCTCAAGAGACCCAGTACTTC
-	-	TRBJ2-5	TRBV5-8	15	CASSLAGDLGETQYF	TGTGCCAGCAGCTTGGCCGGGGACCTTGGAGAGACCCAGTACTTC
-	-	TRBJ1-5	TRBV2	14	CATQRGLFDQPQHF	TGTGCCACCCAACGGGGGTTGTTCGATCAGCCCCAGCATTTT
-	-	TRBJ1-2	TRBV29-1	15	CSVDKGVENPYGYTF	TGCAGCGTGGATAAAGGGGTAGAGAACCCCTATGGCTACACCTTC
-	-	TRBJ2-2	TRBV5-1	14	CASSTGSNTGELFF	TGCGCCAGCAGCACGGGCTCGAACACCGGGGAGCTGTTTTTT
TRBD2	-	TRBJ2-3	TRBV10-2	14	CASTSGRASDTQYF	TGCGCCAGCACTAGCGGGAGGGCCTCAGATACGCAGTATTTT
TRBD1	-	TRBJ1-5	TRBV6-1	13	CASSRTGKQPQHF	TGTGCCAGCAGTCGGACAGGGAAGCAGCCCCAGCATTTT
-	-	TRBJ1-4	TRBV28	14	CASATYEGHEKLFF	TGTGCCAGCGCTACCTACGAGGGGCATGAAAAACTGTTTTTT
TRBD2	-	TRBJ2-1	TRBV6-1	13	CASSALAGVEQFF	TGTGCCAGCAGTGCTCTAGCGGGCGTGGAGCAGTTCTTC
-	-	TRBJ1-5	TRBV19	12	CASQGSNQPQHF	TGTGCCAGTCAAGGAAGCAATCAGCCCCAGCATTTT
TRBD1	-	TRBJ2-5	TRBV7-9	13	CASSLTGLETQYF	TGTGCCAGCAGCTTGACAGGGCTGGAGACCCAGTACTTC
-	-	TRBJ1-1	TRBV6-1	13	CASSELERTEAFF	TGTGCCAGCAGTGAGCTAGAGAGGACTGAAGCTTTCTTT
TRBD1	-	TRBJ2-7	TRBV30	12	CAWSGDRPHFDF	TGTGCCTGGAGCGGGGACAGGCCTCATTTCGACTTC
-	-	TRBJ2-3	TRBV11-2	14	CASSLLQGRDTQYF	TGTGCCAGCAGCTTACTCCAGGGTCGGGATACGCAGTATTTT
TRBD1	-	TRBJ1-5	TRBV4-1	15	CASSAGQGGFQPQHF	TGCGCCAGCAGCGCCGGACAGGGTGGTTTTCAGCCCCAGCATTTT
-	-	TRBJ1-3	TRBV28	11	CASSFLHTIYF	TGTGCCAGCAGTTTCTTGCACACCATATATTTT
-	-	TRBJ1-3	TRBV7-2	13	CASSFGSGNTIYF	TGTGCCAGCAGCTTCGGGTCCGGAAACACCATATATTTT
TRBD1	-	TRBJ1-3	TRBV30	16	CAWSAGGTGPGNTIYF	TGTGCCTGGAGTGCCGGGGGGACAGGGCCTGGAAACACCATATATTTT
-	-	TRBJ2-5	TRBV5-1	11	CASAEKETQYF	TGCGCCAGCGCGGAGAAAGAGACCCAGTACTTC
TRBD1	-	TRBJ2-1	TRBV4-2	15	CASTSGTGGNNEQFF	TGTGCCAGCACATCAGGGACAGGGGGTAACAATGAGCAGTTCTTC
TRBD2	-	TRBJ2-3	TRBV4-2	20	CASSRRPGKSSGSGTDTQYF	TGTGCCAGCAGCCGAAGACCTGGGAAGAGTAGCGGGAGTGGGACAGATACGCAGTATTTT
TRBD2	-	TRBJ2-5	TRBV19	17	CASTSRWASGSSETQYF	TGTGCCAGTACCTCCCGATGGGCTAGCGGGAGTTCAGAGACCCAGTACTTC
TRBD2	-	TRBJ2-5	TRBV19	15	CASSVGGGYQETQYF	TGTGCCAGTAGTGTCGGCGGGGGGTACCAAGAGACCCAGTACTTC
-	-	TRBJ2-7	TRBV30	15	CAWSAQGPYGDEQYF	TGTGCCTGGAGTGCCCAGGGACCGTACGGTGACGAGCAGTACTTC
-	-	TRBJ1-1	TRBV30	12	CAWRRGLTEAFF	TGTGCCTGGAGGCGGGGGCTCACTGAAGCTTTCTTT
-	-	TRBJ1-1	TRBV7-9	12	CASSSNGVEAFF	TGTGCCAGCAGCTCGAACGGGGTTGAAGCTTTCTTT
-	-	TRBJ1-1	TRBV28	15	CASIPTTGSGTEAFF	TGTGCCAGCATACCGACCACAGGGAGTGGTACTGAAGCTTTCTTT
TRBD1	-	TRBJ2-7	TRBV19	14	CASRPGQDFYEQYF	TGTGCCAGTAGGCCGGGACAGGACTTTTACGAGCAGTACTTC
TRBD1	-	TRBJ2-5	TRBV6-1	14	CASSETGVQETQYF	TGTGCCAGCAGTGAGACAGGGGTCCAAGAGACCCAGTACTTC
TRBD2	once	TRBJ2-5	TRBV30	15	CAWSDGLAGRETQYF	TGTGCCTGGAGTGACGGACTAGCGGGGAGAGAGACCCAGTACTTC
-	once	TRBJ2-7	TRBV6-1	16	CASSEFTSVVSYEQYF	TGTGCCAGCAGTGAATTCACATCGGTCGTCTCTTACGAGCAGTACTTC
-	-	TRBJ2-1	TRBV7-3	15	CASSQDRGVYNEQFF	TGTGCCAGCAGCCAAGACAGAGGGGTTTACAATGAGCAGTTCTTC
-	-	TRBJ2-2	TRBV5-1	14	CASSLQGNTGELFF	TGCGCCAGCAGCTTACAGGGTAACACCGGGGAGCTGTTTTTT
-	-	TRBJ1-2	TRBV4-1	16	CASSQVRQANNYGYTF	TGCGCCAGCAGCCAAGTAAGGCAGGCCAATAACTATGGCTACACCTTC
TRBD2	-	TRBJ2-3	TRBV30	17	CAWSSGASGGAVDTQYF	TGTGCCTGGAGTTCTGGGGCTAGCGGGGGGGCAGTAGATACGCAGTATTTT
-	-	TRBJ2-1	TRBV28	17	CASTPTLLASSYNEQFF	TGTGCCAGCACCCCTACCCTCCTAGCTAGCTCCTACAATGAGCAGTTCTTC
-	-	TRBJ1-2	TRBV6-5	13	CASRKGLGYGYTF	TGTGCCAGCAGAAAGGGGCTTGGCTATGGCTACACCTTC